This TCR beta chain was recorded in a study of T cells in women clearing cervical HPV infection. Libraries were prepared by immunoSEQ multiplex PCR; TCRdb keeps only in-frame clonotypes and omits some of them. Its table records tens of thousands of clones. The germline V gene has CDR1 KGHSH and CDR2 LQKENI. The CDR3 spans 17 residues. Turning to this clone: At one of its ends the junction is not consistent with the germline gene, which may arise from a read error. The read terminates 3 residues ahead of where the CDR3 ends, so the germline J gene completes it. Other DNA sequences in the same sample also yield this CDR3.

Sequenced material: blood buffy coat. This chain links TRBV18 with TRBJ2-3; TRBD2 matches at 10 bases. The receptor's source is a woman aged 18 to 75 with a cervical HPV16 infection that either progressed to CIN3+ or cleared (not recorded which). Incomplete CDR3 DNA: TGTGCCAGCTCACCGCCTGGGAGCGGGAGGGCCTCAGAGACG. It specifies CASSPPGSGRASET. The full-length CDR3 reads as CASSPPGSGRASETQYF.